This T cell receptor (beta chain) was retrieved from a study of blood T cell repertoires in COVID-19. Study as a whole: Italy, Spain and the United States were the sources of the convalescent and acute COVID-19 samples.

The table came from immunoSEQ multiplex PCR; TCRdb's copy has only in-frame clones and leaves some out. Found here are 70,000 or so clones, 85% to 90% of them singletons; the top ten hold roughly 6.2%. V lost 7 bases, J lost 6 bases, and 8 bases stayed unmatched. In germline, CDR1 is SNHLY, CDR2 FYNNEI. The CDR3 is 14 residues long. Sequencing was done on a sample of peripheral blood. The clonotype originates from a woman older than 75 with active COVID-19. V usage is TRBV2 and J usage is TRBJ2-7; TRBD1 matches 11 bases. CDR3 bases: TGTGCCAGCACGCCGGGACAGGGGGACTTCGAGCAGTACTTC. As protein: CASTPGQGDFEQYF.